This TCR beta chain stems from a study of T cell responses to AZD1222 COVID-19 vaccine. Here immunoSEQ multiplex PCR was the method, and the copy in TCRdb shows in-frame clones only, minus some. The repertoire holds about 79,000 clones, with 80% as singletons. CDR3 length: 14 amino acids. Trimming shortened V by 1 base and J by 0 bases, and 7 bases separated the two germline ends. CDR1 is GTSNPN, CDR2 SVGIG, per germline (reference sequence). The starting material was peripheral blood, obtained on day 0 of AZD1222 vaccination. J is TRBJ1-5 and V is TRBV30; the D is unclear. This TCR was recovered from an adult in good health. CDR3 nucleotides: TGTGCCTGGAGTGAGGGTTATAGCAATCAGCCCCAGCATTTT. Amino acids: CAWSEGYSNQPQHF.